The 29 T cell receptor beta chains below all came from one sample that was sequenced in a study of OX40 agonist ivuxolimab in advanced cancers. Measured with immunoSEQ multiplex PCR; TCRdb has only the in-frame clones, and not every one. The repertoire has about 71,000 clones, more than 75% of them found once; the top ten carry roughly 1.9%. This material consisted of CD4+ or CD8+ T cells sorted from blood, taken in a trial of the OX40 agonist ivuxolimab. These receptor sequences come from an adult with an advanced solid tumor such as melanoma, head and neck, liver or kidney cancer.

The chain uses TRBV6-1 and TRBJ2-1; unclear D gene. Trimming removed 5 bases from V and 0 bases from J, with 8 bases in between. CDR1 MNHNS and CDR2 SASEGT come from the germline V gene. The CDR3 is made up of 14 amino acids. CDR3 sequence: CASSQDGSYNEQFF. CDR3 coding DNA: TGTGCCAGCAGTCAAGACGGCTCCTACAATGAGCAGTTCTTC.

The chain combines TRBV5-1 with TRBJ2-7; D is unclear. CDR3 length equals 13 residues. The V gene's germline CDR1 is SGHRS and CDR2 YFSETQ. Trimming removed 0 bases from V and 2 bases from J, with 6 bases in between. The CDR3 DNA is TGCGCCAGCAGCTTGGTCTCCACCTACGAGCAGTACTTC. Translation: CASSLVSTYEQYF. The full variable domain, in which reference TRBV5-1 and TRBJ2-7 provide the parts outside the CDR3, is KAGVTQTPRYLIKTRGQQVTLSCSPISGHRSVSWYQQTPGQGLQFLFEYFSETQRNKGNFPGRFSGRQFSNSRSEMNVSTLELGDSALYLCASSLVSTYEQYFGPGTRLTVT.

V is TRBV14 and J is TRBJ1-1; D remains unclear. CDR1 and CDR2 (germline): SGHDN, FVKESK. This CDR3 region has 16 residues. V was pared by 4 bases and J by 3 bases, with 18 bases between. The CDR3 region is CASSPLRGVIYTEAFF. In DNA, the CDR3 is TGTGCCAGCAGCCCGCTTCGTGGGGTTATTTACACTGAAGCTTTCTTT.

This sequence joins TRBV5-1 and TRBJ2-2; 9 positions match TRBD1. With V trimmed by 4 bases and J by 3 bases, 4 bases remained unmatched. This CDR3 contains 15 residues. Germline-derived CDR1 and CDR2 are SGHRS and YFSETQ. CDR3 DNA: TGCGCCAGCAGCAGAGGGGACAGGGACACCGGGGAGCTGTTTTTT. Translated: CASSRGDRDTGELFF.

The chain combines TRBV7-2 with TRBJ2-2, with D perhaps matching TRBD1 or TRBD2 (6 bases each). Trimming stripped 5 bases from V and 7 bases from J, with 14 bases between. Germline CDR1 reads SGHTA; CDR2 reads FQGNSA. The CDR3 is made up of 14 amino acids. CDR3 amino acids: CASSRRGGNGELFF. DNA for the CDR3: TGTGCCAGCAGCCGAAGAGGGGGGAACGGGGAGCTGTTTTTT.

This clone has only a few counts. This rearrangement joins TRBV9 to TRBJ2-7; D remains ambiguous. The CDR3 loop spans 14 amino acids. V lost 3 bases, J lost 0 bases, and 10 bases lay in between. Germline V gives CDR1 SGDLS, CDR2 YYNGEE. The CDR3 is CASSAETHSYEQYF. The CDR3 DNA reads TGTGCCAGCAGCGCTGAGACACACTCCTACGAGCAGTACTTC.

The chain carries TRBV11-2 and TRBJ2-3; TRBD2 matches 9 bases. In germline, CDR1 is SGHAT, CDR2 FQNNGV. Trimming took 2 bases from V and 4 from J; bases not matched to a gene: 4. The CDR3 consists of 15 residues. The CDR3 DNA follows: TGTGCCAGCAGCTTATCCGGCGGGAGGGCAGATACGCAGTATTTT. This encodes CASSLSGGRADTQYF.

The rearrangement links TRBV6-6 to TRBJ2-7, with D possibly matching TRBD1 (5 bases). This CDR3 comprises 12 residues. CDR1 and CDR2 (germline): MNHNY, SVGAGI (reference sequence). V lost 2 bases and J lost 6, with 8 bases in between. CDR3 in DNA: TGTGCCAGCAGTTACGGTGGGGCCGAGCAGTACTTC. It yields the protein CASSYGGAEQYF.

This sequence joins TRBV7-9 and TRBJ2-1; possibly TRBD1 or TRBD2 for D (6 bases each). Trimming removed 4 bases at V and 5 bases at J, with 18 bases between. The CDR3 consists of 16 residues. CDR1 is SEHNR and CDR2 is FQNEAQ in the germline V gene (reference sequence). CDR3 protein: CASSSGAWGAHNEQFF. CDR3 in DNA: TGTGCCAGCAGCTCCGGGGCGTGGGGGGCCCACAATGAGCAGTTCTTC.

This clone appeared once. This chain connects TRBV6-5 to TRBJ1-1, with 10 bases fitting TRBD1. In germline, CDR1 is MNHEY, CDR2 SVGAGI. CDR3 length equals 14 residues. The J segment lost 6 bases and the V segment lost 4 bases, leaving 5 bases of the junction unmatched. CDR3 amino acids: CASSSGQGWPEAFF. CDR3 DNA sequence: TGTGCCAGCAGTTCGGGACAGGGGTGGCCTGAAGCTTTCTTT.

The genes are TRBV10-3 and TRBJ2-7; possibly TRBD1 or TRBD2 for D (5 bases each). CDR3 length equals 15 residues. The germline CDR1 and CDR2 sequences are ENHRY and SYGVKD. Between the trimmed V and J ends, which lost 1 base and 2 bases, there was a span of 12 bases. DNA for the CDR3: TGTGCCATCAGTGAGTACGAGGGGACCGCCTACGAGCAGTACTTC. Amino acids: CAISEYEGTAYEQYF.

The chain has TRBV6-6 and TRBJ1-2; 11 bases match TRBD1. The CDR3 sequence is 15 residues long. Germline V gene data show CDR1 as MNHNY and CDR2 as SVGAGI (reference sequence). Losses at the gene ends were 5 bases for V and 2 bases for J; bases not matched to a gene: 4. CDR3 sequence: CASSSRDRGNYGYTF. DNA for the CDR3: TGTGCCAGCAGTAGCCGGGACAGGGGGAACTATGGCTACACCTTC.

The rearrangement joins TRBV7-2 to TRBJ1-3; TRBD1 might be the D (5 bases). The CDR3 is 18 residues long. Germline V CDR1 and CDR2: SGHTA, FQGNSA. Trimming removed 2 bases at V and 2 bases at J, with 19 bases between. CDR3 sequence: CASSLQPLQVSAGNTIYF. CDR3 in DNA: TGTGCCAGCAGCTTACAACCCTTACAGGTATCCGCTGGAAACACCATATATTTT.

This clone was counted a single time. V gene TRBV27 combines with J gene TRBJ2-1, with D perhaps assigned TRBD1 or TRBD2 (6 bases each). CDR3 length: 13 amino acids. Germline CDR1 reads MNHEY; CDR2 reads SMNVEV (reference sequence). V lost 5 bases and J lost 9, with 14 bases in between. This chain's CDR3 is CASSPWGAGEQFF. CDR3 coding DNA: TGTGCCAGCAGTCCTTGGGGGGCGGGTGAGCAGTTCTTC.

As to this clone: The sample carries other DNA sequences with the same CDR3. The rearrangement joins TRBV4-1 to TRBJ1-2; D uncertain. Germline lookup yields CDR1 MGHRA and CDR2 YSYEKL. This CDR3 is 13 amino acids long. V dropped 3 bases and J dropped 5 bases, with 10 bases sitting between them. The CDR3 DNA reads TGCGCCAGCAGCCAGCTAGGTTTATATGGCTACACCTTC. Protein: CASSQLGLYGYTF.

The chain carries TRBV11-2 and TRBJ2-7; 7 bases match TRBD1. Losses at the gene ends were 0 bases for V and 6 bases for J; bases not matched to a gene: 8. This CDR3 comprises 15 residues. CDR1 SGHAT and CDR2 FQNNGV come from the germline V gene. The DNA for the CDR3 is TGTGCCAGCAGCTTAGAGGGACAGATCCCTAGCGAGCAGTACTTC. Amino acid sequence: CASSLEGQIPSEQYF.

This clone showed up just a few times. The chain is built from TRBV2 and TRBJ1-5; unclear D gene. Germline V gives CDR1 SNHLY, CDR2 FYNNEI. The CDR3 has 11 amino acids. V lost 4 bases, J lost 5 bases, and 3 bases lay in between. CDR3 amino acids: CASSGDQPQHF. The CDR3, as DNA: TGTGCCAGCAGTGGAGATCAGCCCCAGCATTTT. The full variable domain, rest sourced from reference TRBV2 and TRBJ1-5, is EPEVTQTPSHQVTQMGQEVILRCVPISNHLYFYWYRQILGQKVEFLVSFYNNEISEKSEIFDDQFSVERPDGSNFTLKIRSTKLEDSAMYFCASSGDQPQHFGDGTRLSIL.

Comments on this clone: Relative to the germline gene, one junction end is altered; a read error may explain this. The V gene is TRBV7-9, the J gene TRBJ2-3; 10 bases align to TRBD2. The germline V gene has CDR1 SEHNR and CDR2 FQNEAQ (reference sequence). This CDR3 comprises 16 residues. The CDR3 loop is CACSGRAYRSTDTQYF. The CDR3 DNA reads TGTGCCTGCAGCGGGAGGGCCTATCGGAGCACAGATACGCAGTATTTT.

V usage is TRBV6-1 and J usage is TRBJ1-5; possibly TRBD1 for D (5 bases). Germline CDR1 MNHNS, CDR2 SASEGT. V lost 6 bases and J 6 bases, leaving 15 bases between the germline ends. The CDR3 spans 14 residues. The CDR3 loop reads CASSFRVEGQPQHF. The CDR3 nucleotides are TGTGCCAGCAGCTTCAGGGTAGAGGGTCAGCCCCAGCATTTT.

As DNA, the CDR3 is TGTGCCAGCAGCTACCGGGACAGGCTTTATAATGAAAAACTGTTTTTT. This sequence encodes CASSYRDRLYNEKLFF. The V call is TRBV13, the J call TRBJ1-4, with 8 bases aligning to TRBD1. This CDR3 region has 16 residues. CDR1 is PRHDT, CDR2 FYEKMQ, per germline (reference sequence). V was pared by 4 bases and J by 4 bases, with 8 bases of the junction left unmatched.

V is TRBV29-1 and J is TRBJ1-2; 11 bases map to TRBD1. Germline V gene sequence: CDR1 SQVTM, CDR2 ANQGSEA. This CDR3 spans 13 amino acids. V gave up 7 bases and J gave up 7 bases; unmatched junction bases: 8. DNA for the CDR3: TGCAGCGGATCGGACAGGGGGCCCGGTGGCTACACCTTC. Amino acid sequence: CSGSDRGPGGYTF.

V gene TRBV7-8 combines with J gene TRBJ2-7; 12 nucleotides align to TRBD2. Germline CDR1 and CDR2: SGHVS and FQNEAQ. Trimming at V came to 3 bases and at J to 1 base, leaving 1 base not matched to a gene. CDR3 length: 15 amino acids. CDR3 sequence: CASSLTSGGSYEQYF. In DNA, the CDR3 is TGTGCCAGCAGCTTGACTAGCGGGGGATCCTACGAGCAGTACTTC.

CDR3 DNA: TGTGCCAGCAGTCCCCGGGGAGGGGTCGGCAATCAGCCCCAGCATTTT. Translated: CASSPRGGVGNQPQHF. The V and J genes are TRBV27 and TRBJ1-5, with D perhaps matching TRBD1 (5 bases). The ends were cut back, 5 bases at V and 2 bases at J, with 16 bases in the middle. In germline, CDR1 is MNHEY, CDR2 SMNVEV (reference sequence). This CDR3 spans 16 amino acids.

This chain connects TRBV11-2 to TRBJ1-1, with D unresolved. The CDR3 has 13 amino acids. CDR1 SGHAT and CDR2 FQNNGV come from the germline V gene. Deletions cut 6 bases from V and 5 bases from J, with 13 bases between. The CDR3 protein is CASRSPAGTEAFF. The CDR3 nucleotides are TGTGCCAGCAGATCCCCGGCGGGGACTGAAGCTTTCTTT.

The chain carries TRBV11-1 and TRBJ1-2; no reliable D call. Germline V lookup: CDR1 SGHAT, CDR2 FQDESV (reference sequence). CDR3 length equals 14 residues. V dropped 5 bases and J dropped 5 bases, with 15 bases sitting between them. The CDR3: CASSLNVLGYGYTF. DNA for the CDR3: TGTGCCAGCAGCCTAAACGTACTGGGGTATGGCTACACCTTC.

The V gene is TRBV5-1, the J gene TRBJ2-7; TRBD1 matches at 7 bases. The CDR3 is 15 residues long. Germline trimming cut 0 bases from V and 6 bases from J; bases unmatched to any gene: 9. Germline assignment: CDR1 SGHRS and CDR2 YFSETQ. This CDR3 reads CASSLAGQFLGEQYF. The CDR3 region has the DNA TGCGCCAGCAGCTTGGCGGGACAGTTTCTCGGCGAGCAGTACTTC.

This chain uses TRBV19 with TRBJ1-2, with D perhaps TRBD1 (6 bases). The germline gives CDR1 LNHDA, CDR2 SQIVND (reference sequence). CDR3 length equals 15 residues. The V gene lost 6 bases and the J gene lost 6 bases, with 20 bases spanning the gap. The CDR3 region is CASSKRGGLVDGYTF. The DNA for the CDR3 is TGTGCCAGTAGCAAAAGGGGGGGGCTGGTGGATGGCTACACCTTC.

The chain uses TRBV14 and TRBJ1-4; D is uncertain. Germline assignment: CDR1 SGHDN and CDR2 FVKESK. Trimming stripped 4 bases from V and 6 bases from J, with 15 bases between. The CDR3 length is 15 residues. CDR3 amino acids: CASSLQLAGHEKLFF. CDR3 coding DNA: TGTGCCAGCAGCCTTCAGCTAGCCGGGCATGAAAAACTGTTTTTT.

This clone was seen just once. V usage is TRBV7-2 and J usage is TRBJ2-7; D is undetermined. CDR1 is SGHTA and CDR2 is FQGNSA in the germline V gene. The CDR3 has 13 amino acids. Trimming pared 2 bases from V and 6 bases from J, leaving 11 bases between. This chain's CDR3 is CASSLSGVREQYF. In DNA form, the CDR3 reads TGTGCCAGCAGCTTATCTGGGGTGCGCGAGCAGTACTTC.